This record covers a single T cell receptor beta chain. Its antigen is still unknown. The data originate from a study of radiotherapy plus CTLA-4 blockade in lung cancer. Study findings and constraints: In blood, tumor-derived TCR clones expanded after radiotherapy plus ipilimumab.

Libraries were prepared by immunoSEQ multiplex PCR; TCRdb keeps only in-frame clonotypes and omits some of them. The data show around 40,000 clones, with more than 65% seen just once and 9.8% held by the top ten. Germline lookup yields CDR1 SEHNR and CDR2 FQNEAQ (reference sequence). The CDR3 length is 13 residues. V gave up 1 base and J gave up 7 bases, with 8 bases separating them. Sequenced here: peripheral blood, sampled from a patient treated with radiotherapy plus ipilimumab. The J gene is TRBJ2-1, the V gene TRBV7-9; D is possibly TRBD2 (6 bases). This sequence originates from a human donor with non-small cell lung cancer who had stable disease on radiotherapy plus ipilimumab. CDR3 nucleotide sequence: TGTGCCAGCAGCTTAGACGGGGGAAATGAGCAGTTCTTC. Translating gives CASSLDGGNEQFF.